The clone carrying this TCR beta chain was seen repeatedly, ten times or more. Its target is unknown. The data were obtained in a study of T cells in Graves' hyperthyroidism and ophthalmopathy. Study-level results: In the analysis, a 13 V-J model separated ophthalmopathy from stable hyperthyroidism. Peripheral blood also featured most of the thyroid clonotypes expanded above 0.001.

The blood specimen was taken at initial hyperthyroidism diagnosis, before any ophthalmopathy symptoms. The CDR3 regions of TCR beta were amplified from RNA transcripts. The TCR CDR3 was amplified in a first-round RT-PCR using the HTBI primer set. TCRdb analysed the multiplex PCR reads with MiXCR anew, one entry per CDR3 protein. The sample consists of 30,000 to 40,000 distinct CDR3 sequences, around half of them appearing once. The source material was blood. The sequence was obtained from a woman aged 45-65 years with Graves' hyperthyroidism that later progressed to Graves' ophthalmopathy.

The CDR3 nucleotides read TGTGCCAGCAGGCCTACTAGCGGAAGTACCGGGGAGCTGTTTTTT. This gives the protein CASRPTSGSTGELFF. This rearrangement joins TRBV27 to TRBJ2-2; TRBD2 matches at 8 bases. The CDR3 is made up of 15 amino acids. From germline, CDR1 is MNHEY and CDR2 SMNVEV (reference sequence). J gave up 5 bases and V 6 bases, and 8 bases lay outside the gene matches.